The 28 T cell receptor beta chains presented below share a single source sample, sequenced in a study of shared clonotypes between healthy human individuals. TCRdb's table, derived via immunoSEQ multiplex PCR, lists solely in-frame clones and lacks some. This table has hundreds of thousands of clones, over 65% appearing once. The source material was memory CD4+ T cells sorted from blood. Noted subset: CD45RA-negative fraction. All receptors derive from a young woman in good health.

The chain carries TRBV7-6 and TRBJ2-2, with 8 bases identical to TRBD2. CDR1 is SGHVS and CDR2 is FNYEAQ in the germline V gene. Unmatched junction bases numbered 4, after V lost 6 bases and J lost 4 bases. The CDR3 totals 14 residues. CDR3 bases: TGTGCCAGCAGTTGGACTAGCCTCACCGGGGAGCTGTTTTTT. Amino acid sequence: CASSWTSLTGELFF.

V and J are TRBV28 and TRBJ1-5; 8 positions match TRBD1. The V gene end was trimmed by 2 bases and the J gene end by 2 bases; junction bases not matched to a gene: 5. Germline V gives CDR1 MDHEN, CDR2 SYDVKM. The CDR3 sequence is 16 residues long. Here the CDR3 reads CASSLGQGQGNQPQHF. In DNA form, the CDR3 reads TGTGCCAGCAGTTTAGGACAGGGCCAAGGCAATCAGCCCCAGCATTTT.

The rearrangement links TRBV19 to TRBJ1-4; tentative D call: TRBD1 (5 bases). Trimming removed 6 bases at V and 9 bases at J, with 14 bases between. CDR3 length: 13 amino acids. Germline CDR1 LNHDA, CDR2 SQIVND (reference sequence). CDR3 bases: TGTGCCAGTAGGGGCGGACACTTGCAAAAACTGTTTTTT. It yields the protein CASRGGHLQKLFF. Complete variable domain (other parts from reference TRBV19 and TRBJ1-4): DGGITQSPKYLFRKEGQNVTLSCEQNLNHDAMYWYRQDPGQGLRLIYYSQIVNDFQKGDIAEGYSVSREKKESFPLTVTSAQKNPTAFYLCASRGGHLQKLFFGSGTQLSVL.

CDR3 DNA sequence: TGCGCCAGCAGTGATGAGCGGGATAACGTCAATGAGCAGTTCTTC. Translating it yields CASSDERDNVNEQFF. The chain joins TRBV10-2 to TRBJ2-1; 7 positions match TRBD2. The trim removed 3 bases at V and 6 bases at J, leaving 8 bases unmatched. CDR3 length equals 15 residues. Germline loops: CDR1 WSHSY, CDR2 SAAADI.

The chain recombines TRBV10-3 with TRBJ2-1; 8 positions agree with TRBD2. This CDR3 has 15 amino acids. Germline trimming cut 2 bases from V and 4 bases from J; bases unmatched to any gene: 4. Germline V gene lookup returns CDR1 ENHRY and CDR2 SYGVKD. CDR3 coding DNA: TGTGCCATCAGTGAGCGGGAGGGCCAATACAATGAGCAGTTCTTC. Translating gives CAISEREGQYNEQFF.

The chain links TRBV29-1 to TRBJ1-3; D is unclear. Germline CDR1 SQVTM, CDR2 ANQGSEA. Deletions cut 0 bases from V and 5 bases from J, with 11 bases between. The CDR3 has 14 amino acids. The CDR3 region has the DNA TGCAGCGTTGAAGATTGGGCAGTCAGAAACACCATATATTTT. Its translation is CSVEDWAVRNTIYF.

This rearrangement joins TRBV5-1 to TRBJ2-1; TRBD1 aligns across 7 bases. The CDR3 is made up of 16 amino acids. The J segment lost 7 bases and the V segment lost 4 bases, leaving 14 bases of the junction unmatched. Germline CDR1 and CDR2: SGHRS and YFSETQ. The CDR3 protein is CASSRGQERLMNEQFF. The CDR3 nucleotides are TGCGCCAGCAGCAGAGGACAGGAAAGGTTAATGAATGAGCAGTTCTTC.

Here the CDR3 reads CASRFRGSGNQPQHF. The CDR3 DNA reads TGTGCCAGCAGATTCAGGGGGTCCGGCAATCAGCCCCAGCATTTT. This chain joins TRBV28 and TRBJ1-5, with TRBD1 matching 7 bases. The CDR3 totals 15 residues. V lost 6 bases, J lost 2 bases, and 7 bases stayed unmatched. Germline values: CDR1 MDHEN, CDR2 SYDVKM.

The V call is TRBV30, the J call TRBJ1-1; no reliable D call. The CDR3 loop spans 13 amino acids. CDR1 is GTSNPN, CDR2 SVGIG, per germline (reference sequence). Trimming cost V 0 bases and J 0 bases, with 5 bases left between them. The CDR3 protein is CAWSVPVNTEAFF. The CDR3 region has the DNA TGTGCCTGGAGTGTACCGGTGAACACTGAAGCTTTCTTT.

A few counts support this clone. The chain joins TRBV30 to TRBJ2-3; no definite D call. V lost 3 bases to trimming and J lost 0 bases, with 7 bases between them. Germline-derived CDR1 and CDR2 are GTSNPN and SVGIG (reference sequence). The CDR3 has 13 residues. The CDR3 loop is CAWSLSSTDTQYF. The DNA of the CDR3 is TGTGCCTGGAGCCTAAGCAGCACAGATACGCAGTATTTT.

The rearrangement uses TRBV9 and TRBJ1-5; possibly TRBD1 for D (5 bases). The CDR3 contains 14 residues. Trimming removed 0 bases from V and 7 bases from J, with 11 bases in between. From germline, CDR1 is SGDLS and CDR2 YYNGEE. CDR3 in amino acids: CASSVDGGQQPQHF. CDR3 DNA: TGTGCCAGCAGCGTAGATGGAGGACAACAGCCCCAGCATTTT. Using reference TRBV9 and TRBJ1-5 for the parts outside the CDR3, the full variable domain is DSGVTQTPKHLITATGQRVTLRCSPRSGDLSVYWYQQSLDQGLQFLIQYYNGEERAKGNILERFSAQQFPDLHSELNLSSLELGDSALYFCASSVDGGQQPQHFGDGTRLSIL.

This clone was observed a few times. The chain couples TRBV30 to TRBJ2-2, with D perhaps TRBD2 (5 bases). Trimming stripped 3 bases from V and 4 bases from J, with 9 bases between. CDR1 and CDR2 from the germline V gene are GTSNPN and SVGIG (reference sequence). This CDR3 region has 13 residues. The CDR3 coding sequence is TGTGCCTGGAGGATAGGACTCACCGGGGAGCTGTTTTTT. It codes for CAWRIGLTGELFF.

This chain links TRBV19 with TRBJ2-1, with D tentatively TRBD2 (5 bases). CDR3 length: 17 residues. Germline loops: CDR1 LNHDA, CDR2 SQIVND (reference sequence). V shed 6 bases and J shed 7 bases, with 25 bases lying between them. CDR3 loop: CASSLFGGRFLGNEQFF. The CDR3 DNA follows: TGTGCCAGTAGCCTATTCGGTGGGAGATTTCTGGGAAATGAGCAGTTCTTC.

The genes are TRBV5-1 and TRBJ2-7; perhaps TRBD2 as D (6 bases). The germline V gene encodes CDR1 SGHRS and CDR2 YFSETQ. Trimming took off 0 bases at V and 6 bases at J, with 16 bases between the two ends. CDR3 length: 15 residues. Here the CDR3 reads CASSLGWRDPLEQYF. The CDR3 DNA is TGCGCCAGCAGCTTGGGATGGCGGGATCCCCTCGAGCAGTACTTC.

This chain uses TRBV27 with TRBJ1-1; 9 bases agree with TRBD1. V gave up 5 bases and J gave up 0 bases; unmatched junction bases: 7. The CDR3 sequence is 16 residues long. CDR1 and CDR2 (germline): MNHEY, SMNVEV (reference sequence). In nucleotides, the CDR3 is TGTGCCAGCAGTAGGGGACAGGGAATAATGAACACTGAAGCTTTCTTT. Its translation: CASSRGQGIMNTEAFF.

The chain joins TRBV15 to TRBJ2-6, with TRBD2 matching 7 bases. Trimming removed 0 bases from V and 2 bases from J; junction bases left unmatched: 1. CDR3 length: 16 amino acids. The germline V gene has CDR1 LNHNV and CDR2 YYDKDF (reference sequence). CDR3 region: CATSRDGTTGANVLTF. Here the CDR3 DNA reads TGTGCCACCAGCAGAGATGGGACTACTGGGGCCAACGTCCTGACTTTC. The whole variable domain, filled in from reference TRBV15 and TRBJ2-6, reads DAMVIQNPRYQVTQFGKPVTLSCSQTLNHNVMYWYQQKSSQAPKLLFHYYDKDFNNEADTPDNFQSRRPNTSFCFLDIRSPGLGDTAMYLCATSRDGTTGANVLTFGAGSRLTVL.

The sample holds a few counts of this clone. The chain couples TRBV6-1 to TRBJ2-2; 7 bases line up with TRBD2. Germline V CDR1 and CDR2: MNHNS, SASEGT. The CDR3 has 14 residues. V was clipped by 5 bases and J by 7 bases; unmatched bases: 7. The CDR3 is CASSYPGLNGELFF. DNA of the CDR3: TGTGCCAGCAGTTATCCGGGACTAAACGGGGAGCTGTTTTTT.

J is TRBJ1-1 and V is TRBV27; D remains unclear. Germline V gives CDR1 MNHEY, CDR2 SMNVEV (reference sequence). This CDR3 spans 13 amino acids. Trimming cost V 5 bases and J 5 bases, with 12 bases left between them. CDR3 coding DNA: TGTGCCAGCAGTCCCGCAGTTAAGACTGAAGCTTTCTTT. As protein: CASSPAVKTEAFF.

This chain joins TRBV6-6 and TRBJ2-1; no firm D call. The CDR3 extends over 11 amino acids. V lost 5 bases and J 7 bases, leaving 6 bases between the germline ends. Germline CDR1 is MNHNY and CDR2 is SVGAGI (reference sequence). CDR3 coding DNA: TGTGCCAGCAGTACCGAAAATGAGCAGTTCTTC. Translated: CASSTENEQFF.

Ten or more counts support this clone. The CDR3 reads CASRPPAPRNEQYF. The CDR3 nucleotides read TGTGCCAGCAGACCCCCAGCCCCGCGGAACGAGCAGTACTTC. This chain uses TRBV28 with TRBJ2-7; D gene ambiguous. CDR1 is MDHEN, CDR2 SYDVKM, per germline. The V and J ends lost 6 bases and 5 bases respectively, with 17 bases between them. The CDR3 runs 14 residues.

The chain has TRBV2 and TRBJ1-1; 8 bases are shared with TRBD1. Per the germline V gene, CDR1 is SNHLY and CDR2 is FYNNEI. V lost 2 bases to trimming and J lost 10 bases; unmatched junction nucleotides: 9. The CDR3 spans 14 residues. The CDR3 loop is CASSERAGGVLAFF. CDR3 DNA sequence: TGTGCCAGCAGTGAAAGGGCAGGGGGCGTATTAGCTTTCTTT.

The chain carries TRBV30 and TRBJ1-5, with a weak D call TRBD1 (5 bases). The V end lost 0 bases, the J end lost 4 bases, and 7 bases lay between the germline ends. The CDR3 extends over 13 amino acids. Germline CDR1 and CDR2: GTSNPN and SVGIG (reference sequence). The DNA of the CDR3 is TGTGCCTGGAGTGTACAGGAGAATCAGCCCCAGCATTTT. Amino acid sequence: CAWSVQENQPQHF.

The genes are TRBV2 and TRBJ2-2; 9 bases align to TRBD1. Germline V gives CDR1 SNHLY, CDR2 FYNNEI. J gave up 7 bases and V 7 bases, and 4 bases lay outside the gene matches. The CDR3 totals 13 residues. DNA for the CDR3: TGTGCCAGCACACAGGGGGCAATCGGGGAGCTGTTTTTT. Residues: CASTQGAIGELFF.

This clone has more than one count but fewer than ten. The J gene is TRBJ1-2, the V gene TRBV18; 9 bases agree with TRBD1. The J segment lost 6 bases and the V segment lost 4 bases, leaving 9 bases of the junction unmatched. Germline CDR1 KGHSH, CDR2 LQKENI. The CDR3 sequence is 15 residues long. CDR3 bases: TGTGCCAGCTCACGTCCTGGGACAGGGATAGATGGCTACACCTTC. Residues: CASSRPGTGIDGYTF.

The CDR3 is CASSLEFHEQYF. The CDR3 DNA follows: TGCGCCAGCAGCTTGGAGTTCCACGAGCAGTACTTC. The V and J genes are TRBV5-1 and TRBJ2-7; no clear D gene. Germline lookup yields CDR1 SGHRS and CDR2 YFSETQ. V was trimmed by 0 bases and J by 5 bases, leaving 6 bases between them. CDR3 length equals 12 residues.

In its sample, this clone was seen many times. Other DNA sequences in the sample encode the same CDR3. This chain connects TRBV18 to TRBJ2-7; D not resolved. The CDR3 runs to 11 residues. The germline gives CDR1 KGHSH, CDR2 LQKENI. V was trimmed by 6 bases and J by 1 base, leaving 4 bases between them. CDR3 DNA sequence: TGTGCCAGCTCTTCGTCCTACGAGCAGTACTTC. This codes for CASSSSYEQYF.

The rearrangement links TRBV6-1 to TRBJ2-2; D tentatively fits TRBD1 or TRBD2 (5 bases each). The CDR3 is made up of 14 amino acids. Trimming removed 6 bases at V and 5 bases at J, with 13 bases between. Germline lookup yields CDR1 MNHNS and CDR2 SASEGT. The CDR3 coding sequence is TGTGCCAGCAGGTGGGACGGTAGGACCGGGGAGCTGTTTTTT. This codes for CASRWDGRTGELFF.

This chain links TRBV2 with TRBJ1-1; D call uncertain. Trimming took off 2 bases at V and 2 bases at J, with 9 bases between the two ends. Looked up from germline, CDR1 is SNHLY and CDR2 is FYNNEI. This CDR3 contains 14 residues. This CDR3 reads CASSEFHGNTEAFF. In DNA, the CDR3 is TGTGCCAGCAGTGAATTTCACGGAAACACTGAAGCTTTCTTT.